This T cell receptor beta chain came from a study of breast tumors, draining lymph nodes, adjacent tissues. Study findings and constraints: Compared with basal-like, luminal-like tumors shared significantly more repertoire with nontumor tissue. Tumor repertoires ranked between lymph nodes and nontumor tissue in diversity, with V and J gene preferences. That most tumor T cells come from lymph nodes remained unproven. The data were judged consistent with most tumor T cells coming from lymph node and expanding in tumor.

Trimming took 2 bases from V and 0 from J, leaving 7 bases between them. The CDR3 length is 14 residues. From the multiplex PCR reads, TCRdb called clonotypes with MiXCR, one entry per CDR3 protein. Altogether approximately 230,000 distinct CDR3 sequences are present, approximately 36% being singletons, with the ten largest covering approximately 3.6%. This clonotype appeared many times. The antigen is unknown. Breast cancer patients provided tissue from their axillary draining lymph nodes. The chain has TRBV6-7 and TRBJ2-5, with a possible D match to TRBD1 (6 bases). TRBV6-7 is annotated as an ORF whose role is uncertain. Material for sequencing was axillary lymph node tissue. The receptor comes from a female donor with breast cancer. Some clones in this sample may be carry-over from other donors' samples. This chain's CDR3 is CASSYRGYQETQYF. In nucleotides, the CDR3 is TGTGCCAGCAGTTACAGGGGGTACCAAGAGACCCAGTACTTC.